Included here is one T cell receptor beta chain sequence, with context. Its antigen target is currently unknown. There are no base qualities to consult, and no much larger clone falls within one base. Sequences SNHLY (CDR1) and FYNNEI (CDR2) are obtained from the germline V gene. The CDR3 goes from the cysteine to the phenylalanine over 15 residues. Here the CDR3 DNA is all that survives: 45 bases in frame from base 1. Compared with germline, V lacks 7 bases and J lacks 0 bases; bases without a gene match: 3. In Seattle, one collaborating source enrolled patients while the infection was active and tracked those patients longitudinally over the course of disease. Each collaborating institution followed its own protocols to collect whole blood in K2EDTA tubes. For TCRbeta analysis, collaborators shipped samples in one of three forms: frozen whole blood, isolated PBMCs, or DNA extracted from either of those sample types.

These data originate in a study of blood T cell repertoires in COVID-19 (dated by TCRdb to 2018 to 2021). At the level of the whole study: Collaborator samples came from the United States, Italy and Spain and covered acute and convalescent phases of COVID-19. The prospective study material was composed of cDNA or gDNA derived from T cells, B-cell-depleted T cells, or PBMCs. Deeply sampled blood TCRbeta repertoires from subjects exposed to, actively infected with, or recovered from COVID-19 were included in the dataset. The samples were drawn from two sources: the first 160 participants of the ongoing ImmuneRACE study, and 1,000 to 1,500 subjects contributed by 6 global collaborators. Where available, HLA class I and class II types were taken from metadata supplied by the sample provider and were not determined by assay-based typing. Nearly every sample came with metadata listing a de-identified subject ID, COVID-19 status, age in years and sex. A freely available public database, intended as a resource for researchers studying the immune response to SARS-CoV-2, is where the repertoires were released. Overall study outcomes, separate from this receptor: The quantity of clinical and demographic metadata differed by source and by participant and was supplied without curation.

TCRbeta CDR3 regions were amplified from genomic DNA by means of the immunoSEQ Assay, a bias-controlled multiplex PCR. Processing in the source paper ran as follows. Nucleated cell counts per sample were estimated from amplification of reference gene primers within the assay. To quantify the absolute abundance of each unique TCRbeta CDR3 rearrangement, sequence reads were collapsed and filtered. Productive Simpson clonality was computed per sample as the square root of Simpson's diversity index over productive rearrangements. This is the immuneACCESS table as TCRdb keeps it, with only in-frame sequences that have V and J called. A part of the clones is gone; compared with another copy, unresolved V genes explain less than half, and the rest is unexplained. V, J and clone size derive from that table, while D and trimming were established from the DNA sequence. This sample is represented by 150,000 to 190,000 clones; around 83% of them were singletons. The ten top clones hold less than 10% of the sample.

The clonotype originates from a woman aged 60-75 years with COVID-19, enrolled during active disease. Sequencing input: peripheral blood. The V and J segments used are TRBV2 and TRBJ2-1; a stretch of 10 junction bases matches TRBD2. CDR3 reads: CASTSSGGSYNEQFF. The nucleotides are TGTGCCAGCACTTCTAGCGGGGGCTCCTACAATGAGCAGTTCTTC. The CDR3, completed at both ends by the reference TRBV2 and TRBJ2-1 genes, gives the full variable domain EPEVTQTPSHQVTQMGQEVILRCVPISNHLYFYWYRQILGQKVEFLVSFYNNEISEKSEIFDDQFSVERPDGSNFTLKIRSTKLEDSAMYFCASTSSGGSYNEQFFGPGTRLTVL.